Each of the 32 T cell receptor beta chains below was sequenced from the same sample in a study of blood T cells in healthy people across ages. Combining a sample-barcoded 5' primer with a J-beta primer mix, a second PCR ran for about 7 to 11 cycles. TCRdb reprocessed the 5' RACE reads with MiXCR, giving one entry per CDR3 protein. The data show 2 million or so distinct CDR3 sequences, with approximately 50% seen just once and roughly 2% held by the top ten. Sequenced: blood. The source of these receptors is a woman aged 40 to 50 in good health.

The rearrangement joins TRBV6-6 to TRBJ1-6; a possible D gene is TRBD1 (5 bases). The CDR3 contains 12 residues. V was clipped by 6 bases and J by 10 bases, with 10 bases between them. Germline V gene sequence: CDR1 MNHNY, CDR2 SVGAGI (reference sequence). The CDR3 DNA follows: TGTGCCAGCAGATACAGGAGGTCACCCCTCCACTTT. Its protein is CASRYRRSPLHF.

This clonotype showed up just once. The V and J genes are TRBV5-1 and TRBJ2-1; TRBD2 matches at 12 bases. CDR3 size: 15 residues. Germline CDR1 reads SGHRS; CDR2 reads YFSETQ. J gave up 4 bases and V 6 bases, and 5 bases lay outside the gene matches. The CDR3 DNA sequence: TGCGCCAGCACCCCCGGACTAGCGGGGTACAATGAGCAGTTCTTC. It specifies CASTPGLAGYNEQFF.

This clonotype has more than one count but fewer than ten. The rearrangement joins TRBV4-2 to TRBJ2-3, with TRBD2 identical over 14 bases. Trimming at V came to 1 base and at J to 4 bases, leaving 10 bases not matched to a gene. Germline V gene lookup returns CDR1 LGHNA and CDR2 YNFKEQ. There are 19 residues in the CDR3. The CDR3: CASSQGEGTSGGAPDTQYF. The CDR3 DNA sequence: TGTGCCAGCAGCCAAGGAGAAGGGACTAGCGGGGGAGCCCCAGATACGCAGTATTTT.

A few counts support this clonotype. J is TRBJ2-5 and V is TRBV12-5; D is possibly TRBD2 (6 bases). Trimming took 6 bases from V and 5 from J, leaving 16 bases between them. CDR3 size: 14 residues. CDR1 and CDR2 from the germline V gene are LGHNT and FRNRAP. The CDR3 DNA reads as TGTGCTAGTGGCCACAACGGGCTAGCGGAGACCCAGTACTTC. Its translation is CASGHNGLAETQYF. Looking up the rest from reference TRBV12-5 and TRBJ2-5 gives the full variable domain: DARVTQTPRHKVTEMGQEVTMRCQPILGHNTVFWYRQTMMQGLELLAYFRNRAPLDDSGMPKDRFSAEMPDATLATLKIQPSEPRDSAVYFCASGHNGLAETQYFGPGTRLLVL.

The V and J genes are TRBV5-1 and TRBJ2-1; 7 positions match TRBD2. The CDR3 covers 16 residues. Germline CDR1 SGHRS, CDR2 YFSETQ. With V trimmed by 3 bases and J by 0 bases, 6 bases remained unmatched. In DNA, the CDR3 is TGCGCCAGCAGCTCCAAGACTAGCAGCTCCTACAATGAGCAGTTCTTC. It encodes CASSSKTSSSYNEQFF.

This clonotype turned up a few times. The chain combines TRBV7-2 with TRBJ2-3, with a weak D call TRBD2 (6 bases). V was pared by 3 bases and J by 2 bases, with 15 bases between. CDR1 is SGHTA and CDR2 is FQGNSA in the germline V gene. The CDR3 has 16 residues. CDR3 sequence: CASSFPGGALTDTQYF. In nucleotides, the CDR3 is TGTGCCAGCAGCTTTCCCGGCGGGGCGCTCACAGATACGCAGTATTTT. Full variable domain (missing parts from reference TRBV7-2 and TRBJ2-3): GAGVSQSPSNKVTEKGKDVELRCDPISGHTALYWYRQSLGQGLEFLIYFQGNSAPDKSGLPSDRFSAERTGGSVSTLTIQRTQQEDSAVYLCASSFPGGALTDTQYFGPGTRLTVL.

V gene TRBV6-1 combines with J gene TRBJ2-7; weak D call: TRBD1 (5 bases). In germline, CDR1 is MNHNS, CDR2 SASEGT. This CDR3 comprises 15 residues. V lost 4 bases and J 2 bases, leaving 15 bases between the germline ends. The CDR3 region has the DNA TGTGCCAGCAGTGGCCGACAGACCGCTGCCTACGAGCAGTACTTC. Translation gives CASSGRQTAAYEQYF.

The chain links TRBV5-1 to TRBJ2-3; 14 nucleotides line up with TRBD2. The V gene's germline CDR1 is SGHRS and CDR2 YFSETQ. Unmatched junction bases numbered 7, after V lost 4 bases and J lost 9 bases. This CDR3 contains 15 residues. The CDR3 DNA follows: TGCGCCAGCAGCGGGGGACTAGCGGGGGTAGACACGCAGTATTTT. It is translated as CASSGGLAGVDTQYF.

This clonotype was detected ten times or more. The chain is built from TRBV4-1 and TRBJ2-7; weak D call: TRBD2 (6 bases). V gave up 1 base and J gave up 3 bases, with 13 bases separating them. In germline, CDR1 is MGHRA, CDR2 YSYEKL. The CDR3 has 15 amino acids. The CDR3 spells CASSQVRGGSYEQYF. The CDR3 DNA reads TGCGCCAGCAGCCAAGTGCGTGGGGGGAGCTACGAGCAGTACTTC.

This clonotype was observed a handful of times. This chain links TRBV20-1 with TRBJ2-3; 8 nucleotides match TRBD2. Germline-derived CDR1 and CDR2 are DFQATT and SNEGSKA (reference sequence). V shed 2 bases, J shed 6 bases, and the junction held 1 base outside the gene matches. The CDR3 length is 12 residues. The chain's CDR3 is CSARTSGDTQYF. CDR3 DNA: TGCAGTGCTAGAACTAGCGGCGATACGCAGTATTTT.

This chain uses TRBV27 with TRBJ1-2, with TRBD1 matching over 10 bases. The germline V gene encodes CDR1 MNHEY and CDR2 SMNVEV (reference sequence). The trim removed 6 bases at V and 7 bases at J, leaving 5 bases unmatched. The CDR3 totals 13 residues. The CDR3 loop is CASSIGTGAGYTF. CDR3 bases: TGTGCCAGCAGCATTGGGACAGGGGCTGGCTACACCTTC.

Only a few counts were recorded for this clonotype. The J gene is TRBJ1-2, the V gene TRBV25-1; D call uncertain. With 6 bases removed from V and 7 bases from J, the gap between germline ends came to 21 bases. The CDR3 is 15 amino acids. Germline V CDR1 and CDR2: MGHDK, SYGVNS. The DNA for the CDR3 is TGTGCCAGCAGGGGGTTTCGCGCGGATGATAGTGGCTACACCTTC. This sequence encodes CASRGFRADDSGYTF.

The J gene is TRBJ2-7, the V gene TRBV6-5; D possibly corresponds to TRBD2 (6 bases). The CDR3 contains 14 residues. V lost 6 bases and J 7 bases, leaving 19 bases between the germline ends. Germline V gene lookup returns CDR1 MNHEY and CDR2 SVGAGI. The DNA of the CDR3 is TGTGCCAGCAGCCGGTGGGAGGTCCAGCATGAGCAGTACTTC. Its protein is CASSRWEVQHEQYF.

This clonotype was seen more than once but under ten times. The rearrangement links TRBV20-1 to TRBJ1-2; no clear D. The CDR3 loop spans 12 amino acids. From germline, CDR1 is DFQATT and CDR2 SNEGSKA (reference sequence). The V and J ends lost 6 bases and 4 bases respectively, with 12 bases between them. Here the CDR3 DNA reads TGCAGTGCGGACGTGGGAGGCTATGGCTACACCTTC. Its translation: CSADVGGYGYTF.

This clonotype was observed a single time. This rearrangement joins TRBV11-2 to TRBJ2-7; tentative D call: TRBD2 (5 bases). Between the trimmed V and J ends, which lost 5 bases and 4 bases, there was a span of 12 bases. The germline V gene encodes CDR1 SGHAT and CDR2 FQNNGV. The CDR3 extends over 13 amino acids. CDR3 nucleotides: TGTGCCAGCAGCGTATATGAGCGGTACGAGCAGTACTTC. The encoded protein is CASSVYERYEQYF.

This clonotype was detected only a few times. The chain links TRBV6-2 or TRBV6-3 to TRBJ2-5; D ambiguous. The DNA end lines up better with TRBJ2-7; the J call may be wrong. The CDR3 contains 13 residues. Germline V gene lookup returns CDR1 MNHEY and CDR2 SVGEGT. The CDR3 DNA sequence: TGTGCCAGCAGTGACTGGTTACCCAACGAGCAGTACTTC. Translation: CASSDWLPNEQYF.

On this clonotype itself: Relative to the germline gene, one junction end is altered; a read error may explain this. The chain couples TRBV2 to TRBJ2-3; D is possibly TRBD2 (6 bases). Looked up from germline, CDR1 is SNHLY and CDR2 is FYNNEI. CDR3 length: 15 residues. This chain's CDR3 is CACRSVGGTTDTQYF. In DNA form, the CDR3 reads TGTGCCTGCAGGTCTGTCGGGGGAACAACAGATACGCAGTATTTT.

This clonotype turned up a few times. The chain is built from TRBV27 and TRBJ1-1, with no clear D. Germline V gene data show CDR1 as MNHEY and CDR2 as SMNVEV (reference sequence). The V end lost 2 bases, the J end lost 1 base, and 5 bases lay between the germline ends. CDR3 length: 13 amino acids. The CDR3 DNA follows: TGTGCCAGCAGTTTACCGCCGAACACTGAAGCTTTCTTT. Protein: CASSLPPNTEAFF.

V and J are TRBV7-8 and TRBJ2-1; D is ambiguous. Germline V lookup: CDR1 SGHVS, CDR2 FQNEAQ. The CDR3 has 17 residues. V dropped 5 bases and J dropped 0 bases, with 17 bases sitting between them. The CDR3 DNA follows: TGTGCCAGCAGCCCCACGCCTGCCAGGAGCTCCTACAATGAGCAGTTCTTC. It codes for CASSPTPARSSYNEQFF.

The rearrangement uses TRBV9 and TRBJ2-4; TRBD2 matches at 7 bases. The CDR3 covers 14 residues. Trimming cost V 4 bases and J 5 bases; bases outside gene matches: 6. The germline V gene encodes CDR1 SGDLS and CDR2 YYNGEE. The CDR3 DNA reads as TGTGCCAGCAGCCCAGGACTAGAGGAAAACATTCAGTACTTC. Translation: CASSPGLEENIQYF.

CDR3 region: CASSPVGQGSYNEQFF. For the CDR3, the DNA is TGTGCCAGCAGCCCAGTCGGGCAGGGCTCCTACAATGAGCAGTTCTTC. V is TRBV11-3 and J is TRBJ2-1; weak D call: TRBD1 (5 bases). The CDR3 has 16 amino acids. With 5 bases removed from V and 0 bases from J, the gap between germline ends came to 14 bases. Germline V gene lookup returns CDR1 SGHNT and CDR2 YENEEA.

CDR3 in DNA: TGTGCCAGCAGTGAAGAAGGGGGGCGGACTGAGACCCAGTACTTC. Protein sequence: CASSEEGGRTETQYF. V usage is TRBV25-1 and J usage is TRBJ2-5; either TRBD1 or TRBD2 may fit D (6 bases each). Per germline, CDR1 MGHDK and CDR2 SYGVNS. This CDR3 spans 15 amino acids. V was clipped by 2 bases and J by 5 bases, with 15 bases between them.

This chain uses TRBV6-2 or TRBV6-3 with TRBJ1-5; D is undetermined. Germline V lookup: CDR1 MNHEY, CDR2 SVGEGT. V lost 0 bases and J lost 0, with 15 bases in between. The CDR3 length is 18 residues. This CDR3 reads CASSYSLASQLSNQPQHF. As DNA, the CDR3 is TGTGCCAGCAGTTACTCATTAGCGAGTCAGCTTAGCAATCAGCCCCAGCATTTT.

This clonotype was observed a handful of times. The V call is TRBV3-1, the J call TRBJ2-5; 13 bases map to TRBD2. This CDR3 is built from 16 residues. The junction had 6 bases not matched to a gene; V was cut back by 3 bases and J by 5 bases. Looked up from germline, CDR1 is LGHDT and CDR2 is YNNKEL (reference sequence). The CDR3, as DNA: TGTGCCAGCAGCCAGGGACTAGCGGGGCACTGGGAGACCCAGTACTTC. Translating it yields CASSQGLAGHWETQYF.

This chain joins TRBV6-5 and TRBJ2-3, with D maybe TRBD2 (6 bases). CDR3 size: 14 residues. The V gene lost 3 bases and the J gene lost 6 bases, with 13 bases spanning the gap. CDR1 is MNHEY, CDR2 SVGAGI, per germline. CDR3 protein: CASSYRSGRDTQYF. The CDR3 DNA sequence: TGTGCCAGCAGTTATAGATCGGGGAGGGATACGCAGTATTTT.

CDR3 nucleotide sequence: TGTGCCACCAGTGATGGGACAGGGAGCACAGATACGCAGTATTTT. Residues: CATSDGTGSTDTQYF. The gene calls are TRBV24-1 and TRBJ2-3, with 9 bases identical to TRBD1. With 3 bases clipped from V and 0 bases from J, the junction kept 0 bases outside the gene matches. The length of the CDR3 is 15 residues. Per the germline V gene, CDR1 is KGHDR and CDR2 is SFDVKD.

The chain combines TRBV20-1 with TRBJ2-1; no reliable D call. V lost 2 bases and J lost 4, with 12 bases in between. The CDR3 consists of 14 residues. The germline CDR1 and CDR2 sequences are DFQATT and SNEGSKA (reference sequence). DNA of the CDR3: TGCAGTGCTAGACCCCCCGGCGCATACAATGAGCAGTTCTTC. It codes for CSARPPGAYNEQFF.

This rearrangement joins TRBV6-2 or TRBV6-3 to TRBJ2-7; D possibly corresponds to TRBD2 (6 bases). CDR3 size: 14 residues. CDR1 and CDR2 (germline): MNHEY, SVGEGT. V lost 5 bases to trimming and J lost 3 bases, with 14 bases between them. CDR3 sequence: CASSDRDLFYEQYF. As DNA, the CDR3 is TGTGCCAGCAGTGACCGGGACTTGTTCTACGAGCAGTACTTC.

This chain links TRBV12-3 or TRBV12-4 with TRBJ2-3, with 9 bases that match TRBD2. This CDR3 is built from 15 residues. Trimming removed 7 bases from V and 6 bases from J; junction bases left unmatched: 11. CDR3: CASTPGGGAGDTQYF. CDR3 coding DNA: TGTGCCAGCACCCCTGGCGGGGGGGCGGGGGATACGCAGTATTTT.

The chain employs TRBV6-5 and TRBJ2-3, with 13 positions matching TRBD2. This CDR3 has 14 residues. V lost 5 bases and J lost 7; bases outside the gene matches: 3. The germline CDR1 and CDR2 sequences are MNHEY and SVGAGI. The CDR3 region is CASSRGTSGNTQYF. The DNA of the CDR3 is TGTGCCAGCAGTCGAGGGACTAGCGGGAATACGCAGTATTTT.

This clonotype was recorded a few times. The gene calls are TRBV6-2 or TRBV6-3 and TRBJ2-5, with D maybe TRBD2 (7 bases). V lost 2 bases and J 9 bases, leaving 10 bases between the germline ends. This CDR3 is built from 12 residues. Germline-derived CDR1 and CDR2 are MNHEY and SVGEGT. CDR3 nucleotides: TGTGCCAGCAGTTACAGGGGGGGGGCCCAGTACTTC. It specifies CASSYRGGAQYF.

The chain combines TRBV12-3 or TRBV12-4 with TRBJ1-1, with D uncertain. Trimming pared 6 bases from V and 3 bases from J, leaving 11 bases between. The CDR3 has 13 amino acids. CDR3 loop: CASSPRMDTEAFF. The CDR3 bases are TGTGCCAGCAGCCCCAGGATGGACACTGAAGCTTTCTTT.